The T cell receptor beta chain described here comes from a study of PD-1 blockade in classical Hodgkin lymphoma. No patient escaped relapse after autologous stem cell transplantation, and brentuximab vedotin exposure varied. The repertoire was sequenced with immunoSEQ multiplex PCR; TCRdb's copy has only in-frame clones and lacks some. The data contain 100,000 to 120,000 clones, roughly nine tenths of them singletons. This CDR3 comprises 14 residues. CDR1 is MNHNY, CDR2 SVGAGI, per germline (reference sequence). Trimming pared 0 bases from V and 8 bases from J, leaving 13 bases between. This sequence joins TRBV6-6 and TRBJ1-2; possibly TRBD1 for D (5 bases). The sequence was obtained from a human donor with classical Hodgkin lymphoma. Sequences were derived from peripheral blood mononuclear cells (PBMCs), sampled before the second cycle of nivolumab. The CDR3 is CASSYSMPGKGYTF. CDR3 nucleotide sequence: TGTGCCAGCAGTTACTCGATGCCAGGGAAGGGCTACACCTTC.